The 24 T cell receptor beta chains given below trace back to one sample, sequenced in a study of T cells after yellow fever vaccination. TCRdb called the 5' RACE reads again in MiXCR, with one record for every CDR3 protein. The sample has some 160,000 distinct CDR3 sequences, around 8.5% seen once; the top ten hold around 33%. The sequenced sample was CD8+ T cells sorted from PBMCs, obtained 45 days after the yellow fever booster vaccination. The receptors shown here come from a man between 18 and 35 years old who received the YFV17D yellow fever vaccine.

J is TRBJ2-7 and V is TRBV6-6; possibly TRBD1 for D (5 bases). The CDR3 has 12 residues. The V gene lost 9 bases and the J gene lost 2 bases, with 11 bases spanning the gap. Germline CDR1 is MNHNY and CDR2 is SVGAGI (reference sequence). The DNA of the CDR3 is TGTGCCAGTGGACACTTGGCCTACGAGCAGTACGTC. Translation: CASGHLAYEQYV.

This chain connects TRBV27 to TRBJ1-6; TRBD1 agrees at 7 bases. Germline V gives CDR1 MNHEY, CDR2 SMNVEV (reference sequence). The CDR3 has 17 residues. Unmatched junction bases numbered 8, after V lost 6 bases and J lost 0 bases. As DNA, the CDR3 is TGTGCCAGCAGGCTTTATACAGGGGTCTCCTATAATTCACCCCTCCACTTT. The encoded protein is CASRLYTGVSYNSPLHF.

The sample holds a few counts of this clonotype. The chain couples TRBV4-1 to TRBJ2-7; D possibly matches TRBD1 or TRBD2 (5 bases each). The V gene's germline CDR1 is MGHRA and CDR2 YSYEKL. Trimming removed 3 bases from V and 2 bases from J, with 11 bases in between. The CDR3 is made up of 14 amino acids. This CDR3 reads CASSQGDGTYEQYF. CDR3 nucleotides: TGCGCCAGCAGCCAGGGGGACGGTACCTACGAGCAGTACTTC.

Only a few counts were recorded for this clonotype. The rearrangement links TRBV7-9 to TRBJ2-7, with D tentatively TRBD1 (6 bases). CDR1 is SEHNR and CDR2 is FQNEAQ in the germline V gene (reference sequence). The CDR3 totals 13 residues. Trimming pared 9 bases from V and 3 bases from J, leaving 15 bases between. The CDR3 DNA follows: TGTGCCAGTAGTGGACAGTCCGACTACGAGCAGTACTTC. It yields the protein CASSGQSDYEQYF.

This rearrangement joins TRBV5-6 to TRBJ2-2; no definite D call. CDR1 and CDR2 from the germline V gene are SGHDT and YYEEEE. V lost 0 bases to trimming and J lost 3 bases, with 21 bases between them. The CDR3 is made up of 19 amino acids. CDR3 sequence: CASSLESVGSQFYTGELFF. The CDR3 nucleotides read TGTGCCAGCAGCTTGGAGTCTGTCGGCTCCCAATTTTACACCGGGGAGCTGTTTTTT.

This clonotype occurred a few times. The chain couples TRBV6-6 to TRBJ2-3; D remains ambiguous. The germline gives CDR1 MNHNY, CDR2 SVGAGI (reference sequence). The CDR3 loop spans 13 amino acids. V lost 5 bases and J 6 bases, leaving 12 bases between the germline ends. The CDR3 protein is CASSSPLWDTQYF. The CDR3 DNA follows: TGTGCCAGCAGTAGCCCACTGTGGGATACGCAGTATTTT.

This clonotype has just a few counts. This chain links TRBV7-2 with TRBJ2-7; D is uncertain. This CDR3 is built from 13 residues. The germline V gene encodes CDR1 SGHTA and CDR2 FQGNSA. The germline V and J ends were trimmed by 6 bases and 4 bases, with 13 bases remaining between them. The CDR3 bases are TGTGCCAGCAGGTCCAACTTCGGGTACGAGCAGTACTTC. It codes for CASRSNFGYEQYF.

This clonotype was recorded a few times. The genes are TRBV10-3 and TRBJ2-7, with TRBD1 matching 7 bases. Germline assignment: CDR1 ENHRY and CDR2 SYGVKD. Germline trimming cut 10 bases from V and 5 bases from J; bases unmatched to any gene: 20. The CDR3 spans 16 residues. The CDR3 here is CATRSKGTGVVHEQYV. Written as DNA, the CDR3 is TGTGCCACCCGGTCGAAGGGCACAGGGGTTGTACACGAGCAGTACGTC.

This clonotype has only a few counts. This chain joins TRBV7-2 and TRBJ1-5; possibly TRBD1 for D (6 bases). V was trimmed by 5 bases and J by 0 bases, leaving 11 bases between them. CDR3 length: 15 amino acids. CDR1 and CDR2 (germline): SGHTA, FQGNSA. In DNA form, the CDR3 reads TGTGCCAGCAGCCAAACAGGGTATAGCAATCAGCCCCAGCATTTT. This codes for CASSQTGYSNQPQHF.

This chain joins TRBV6-5 and TRBJ2-7, with 9 bases lining up with TRBD2. Per germline, CDR1 MNHEY and CDR2 SVGAGI. The CDR3 is made up of 15 amino acids. V lost 4 bases, J lost 6 bases, and 10 bases stayed unmatched. CDR3: CASSSHPGLAGEQYF. In DNA form, the CDR3 reads TGTGCCAGCAGTTCCCACCCGGGACTAGCCGGCGAGCAGTACTTC.

This clonotype was counted only a few times. This chain connects TRBV29-1 to TRBJ1-2; 7 nucleotides agree with TRBD1. This CDR3 has 17 residues. J was trimmed by 6 bases and V by 5 bases; bases with no gene match: 21. Germline CDR1 SQVTM, CDR2 ANQGSEA. DNA for the CDR3: TGCAGCGTTTTGGGGTGGGCCGACAGGGAGCGGGAGGATGGCTACACCTTC. This gives the protein CSVLGWADREREDGYTF.

The chain recombines TRBV5-1 with TRBJ2-2; possibly TRBD1 for D (7 bases). The CDR3 extends over 14 amino acids. The germline CDR1 and CDR2 sequences are SGHRS and YFSETQ. With 4 bases removed from V and 6 bases from J, the gap between germline ends came to 13 bases. CDR3 nucleotide sequence: TGCGCCAGCAGCCTGGCAGGGGGGCCCGGGGAGCTGTTTTTT. This sequence encodes CASSLAGGPGELFF. Full variable domain (missing parts from reference TRBV5-1 and TRBJ2-2): KAGVTQTPRYLIKTRGQQVTLSCSPISGHRSVSWYQQTPGQGLQFLFEYFSETQRNKGNFPGRFSGRQFSNSRSEMNVSTLELGDSALYLCASSLAGGPGELFFGEGSRLTVL.

This clonotype was seen only a few times. The chain uses TRBV7-9 and TRBJ1-4; no reliable D call. V gave up 4 bases and J gave up 3 bases, with 15 bases separating them. CDR3 length equals 16 residues. Germline CDR1 reads SEHNR; CDR2 reads FQNEAQ (reference sequence). In nucleotides, the CDR3 is TGTGCCAGCAGCTCGGGTAATTTCCGACCTAATGAAAAACTGTTTTTT. Translating gives CASSSGNFRPNEKLFF.

The V gene is TRBV11-2, the J gene TRBJ2-3; D not resolved. This CDR3 has 12 residues. Germline CDR1 SGHAT, CDR2 FQNNGV. V dropped 5 bases and J dropped 5 bases, with 8 bases sitting between them. In nucleotides, the CDR3 is TGTGCCAGCAGCGGCTTTTTAGATACGCAGTATTTT. It is translated as CASSGFLDTQYF.

A few counts support this clonotype. The chain joins TRBV6-1 to TRBJ2-7; D gene ambiguous. The CDR3 consists of 13 residues. The germline V and J ends were trimmed by 4 bases and 7 bases, with 14 bases remaining between them. Germline assignment: CDR1 MNHNS and CDR2 SASEGT. The CDR3 here is CASSVLSQAEQYV. Written as DNA, the CDR3 is TGTGCCAGCAGTGTGCTTTCGCAGGCTGAGCAGTACGTC.

The CDR3 loop reads CATNLGGTGEQYF. The CDR3 DNA reads TGCGCCACCAACCTGGGAGGGACCGGTGAGCAGTACTTC. The J gene is TRBJ2-7, the V gene TRBV5-1, with 7 bases fitting TRBD2. Germline values: CDR1 SGHRS, CDR2 YFSETQ. Losses at the gene ends were 9 bases for V and 7 bases for J; bases not matched to a gene: 13. The length of the CDR3 is 13 residues. Drawing the rest from reference TRBV5-1 and TRBJ2-7, the complete variable domain is KAGVTQTPRYLIKTRGQQVTLSCSPISGHRSVSWYQQTPGQGLQFLFEYFSETQRNKGNFPGRFSGRQFSNSRSEMNVSTLELGDSALYLCATNLGGTGEQYFGPGTRLTVT.

This chain uses TRBV30 with TRBJ1-2; D possibly corresponds to TRBD1 (5 bases). Germline V gene sequence: CDR1 GTSNPN, CDR2 SVGIG (reference sequence). V was trimmed by 2 bases and J by 2 bases, leaving 6 bases between them. The CDR3 covers 12 residues. The CDR3 DNA is TGTGCCTGGAGTCAGGGCAACTATGGCTACACCTTC. Encoded protein: CAWSQGNYGYTF.

This rearrangement joins TRBV4-2 to TRBJ1-2, with TRBD1 identical over 9 bases. Germline CDR1 is LGHNA and CDR2 is YNFKEQ. The ends lost 0 bases at V and 4 bases at J; junction bases unmatched: 15. The CDR3 extends over 19 amino acids. CDR3 sequence: CASSQEVAQGATGGYGYTF. CDR3 bases: TGTGCCAGCAGCCAAGAGGTAGCACAGGGGGCTACCGGTGGCTATGGCTACACCTTC.

The chain uses TRBV6-6 and TRBJ2-1; 13 bases agree with TRBD2. Trimming cost V 2 bases and J 8 bases; bases outside gene matches: 6. This CDR3 has 16 residues. The germline V gene has CDR1 MNHNY and CDR2 SVGAGI (reference sequence). CDR3 sequence: CASSYPTSGGAHEQFF. The CDR3 DNA follows: TGTGCCAGCAGTTACCCCACTAGCGGGGGGGCCCATGAGCAGTTCTTC.

The CDR3 region has the DNA TGCAGTGCTAGCGGCTACCCAAGCTCCTACGAGCAGTACTTC. Its protein product is CSASGYPSSYEQYF. The chain joins TRBV20-1 to TRBJ2-7, with D hard to call. This CDR3 comprises 14 residues. Per the germline V gene, CDR1 is DFQATT and CDR2 is SNEGSKA (reference sequence). The ends were cut back, 3 bases at V and 0 bases at J, with 12 bases in the middle.

This clonotype was observed a handful of times. The rearrangement uses TRBV5-6 and TRBJ2-4; D may match TRBD1 or TRBD2 (6 bases each). CDR1 is SGHDT and CDR2 is YYEEEE in the germline V gene. V gave up 0 bases and J gave up 7 bases, with 11 bases separating them. CDR3 size: 14 residues. This chain's CDR3 is CASSLGWGANIQYF. As DNA, the CDR3 is TGTGCCAGCAGCTTGGGCTGGGGGGCGAACATTCAGTACTTC. The full variable domain, its missing parts supplied by reference TRBV5-6 and TRBJ2-4, is DAGVTQSPTHLIKTRGQQVTLRCSPKSGHDTVSWYQQALGQGPQFIFQYYEEEERQRGNFPDRFSGHQFPNYSSELNVNALLLGDSALYLCASSLGWGANIQYFGAGTRLSVL.

At least ten counts were recorded for this clonotype. The CDR3 spells CATSEGTNSYNEQFF. DNA for the CDR3: TGTGCCACCAGTGAGGGGACAAACTCCTACAATGAGCAGTTCTTC. V usage is TRBV24-1 and J usage is TRBJ2-1; TRBD1 might be the D (6 bases). The germline CDR1 and CDR2 sequences are KGHDR and SFDVKD. V was cut by 4 bases and J by 0 bases, with 9 bases left in between. CDR3 size: 15 residues.

The J gene is TRBJ2-2, the V gene TRBV5-1; 10 bases agree with TRBD2. CDR3 length: 17 amino acids. With 1 base clipped from V and 2 bases from J, the junction kept 5 bases outside the gene matches. CDR1 and CDR2 from the germline V gene are SGHRS and YFSETQ. CDR3 bases: TGCGCCAGCAGCTTGCGGTTAGCGGGGGGAAACACCGGGGAGCTGTTTTTT. This gives the protein CASSLRLAGGNTGELFF.

The V and J genes are TRBV5-4 and TRBJ1-2, with D possibly TRBD1 on 6 matching bases. V lost 1 base to trimming and J lost 8 bases, with 15 bases between them. CDR1 is SGHNT and CDR2 is YYREEE in the germline V gene (reference sequence). The CDR3 has 14 amino acids. The CDR3 sequence is CASSLSAGGQGYTF. DNA of the CDR3: TGTGCCAGCAGCTTGTCGGCGGGGGGGCAAGGCTACACCTTC.